This T cell receptor (beta chain) was identified in a study of T cell repertoires in ileal Crohn's disease. The data were produced by immunoSEQ multiplex PCR, yet TCRdb's version contains in-frame clones alone and is incomplete. The table has about 710 clones, roughly 91% seen once; the top ten hold about a sixth. The sample's time point: neoterminal ileum biopsy at postoperative endoscopy, about 6 months after surgery. The receptor was isolated from an adult with Crohn's disease. Specimen: ileal tissue.

CDR3 coding DNA: TGTGCCAGCAGCGCGGGGACTAGCGATGTAGATACGCAGTATTTT. Encoded protein: CASSAGTSDVDTQYF. The chain links TRBV9 to TRBJ2-3, with 10 bases aligning to TRBD2. Germline CDR1 is SGDLS and CDR2 is YYNGEE. The CDR3 length is 15 residues. Unmatched junction bases numbered 6, after V lost 3 bases and J lost 5 bases.